Below are 26 T cell receptor beta chains sequenced from a single sample in a study of early T cells in non-severe SARS-CoV-2 infection. TCRdb re-called the 5' RACE reads with MiXCR, one entry per CDR3 protein. The sample consists of approximately 77,000 distinct CDR3 sequences, approximately 12% of them appearing once. Source material: whole blood. Every receptor here comes from an adult who was a healthcare worker with PCR-confirmed SARS-CoV-2 infection or an uninfected control (not recorded which).

This clonotype was observed a handful of times. The J gene is TRBJ2-7, the V gene TRBV29-1; D tentatively reads TRBD1 or TRBD2 (5 bases each). The germline V gene has CDR1 SQVTM and CDR2 ANQGSEA. The CDR3 consists of 18 residues. Trimming removed 6 bases from V and 6 bases from J, with 33 bases in between. CDR3 DNA sequence: TGCAGCGTCCCAGCCCGGGACCTCAAAGGTATACTGGGTCTCGAGCAGTACTTC. This sequence encodes CSVPARDLKGILGLEQYF.

The V gene is TRBV24-1, the J gene TRBJ2-3; perhaps TRBD1 as D (5 bases). Germline CDR1 KGHDR, CDR2 SFDVKD. V shed 1 base and J shed 4 bases, with 8 bases lying between them. The CDR3 has 14 amino acids. Written as DNA, the CDR3 is TGTGCCACCAGTGATTTTGCAGGGCCAGATACGCAGTATTTT. Its protein product is CATSDFAGPDTQYF.

The chain joins TRBV19 to TRBJ2-7; D is uncertain. Trimming pared 3 bases from V and 1 base from J, leaving 7 bases between. The CDR3 consists of 13 residues. CDR1 and CDR2 (germline): LNHDA, SQIVND (reference sequence). CDR3: CASSMSGSYEQYF. The CDR3 DNA follows: TGTGCCAGTAGTATGTCTGGATCCTACGAGCAGTACTTC.

CDR3 residues: CASSVTGAYEQYF. DNA of the CDR3: TGTGCCAGCAGCGTTACAGGGGCCTACGAGCAGTACTTC. The rearrangement uses TRBV9 and TRBJ2-7; the match to TRBD1 covers 7 bases. This CDR3 is built from 13 residues. After removal of 2 bases from V and 2 bases from J, the junction contained 1 base not matched to a gene. Germline V gives CDR1 SGDLS, CDR2 YYNGEE.

The chain uses TRBV4-1 and TRBJ2-6; possibly TRBD1 for D (5 bases). The germline gives CDR1 MGHRA, CDR2 YSYEKL. V was cut by 0 bases and J by 0 bases, with 12 bases left in between. There are 18 residues in the CDR3. The CDR3 here is CASSQDTGASSGANVLTF. As DNA, the CDR3 is TGCGCCAGCAGCCAAGATACAGGCGCGAGCTCTGGGGCCAACGTCCTGACTTTC.

This chain connects TRBV10-2 to TRBJ2-7; D call uncertain. This CDR3 has 13 residues. The V end lost 0 bases, the J end lost 0 bases, and 3 bases lay between the germline ends. Per the germline V gene, CDR1 is WSHSY and CDR2 is SAAADI. CDR3 sequence reads: CASSESPSYEQYF. In DNA, the CDR3 is TGCGCCAGCAGTGAGTCGCCCTCCTACGAGCAGTACTTC.

This clonotype turned up a few times. V and J are TRBV9 and TRBJ2-1; 8 positions agree with TRBD2. The junction had 4 bases not matched to a gene; V was cut back by 4 bases and J by 4 bases. CDR1 is SGDLS, CDR2 YYNGEE, per germline. This CDR3 spans 14 amino acids. The CDR3 sequence is CASSPGLGYNEQFF. The CDR3 coding sequence is TGTGCCAGCAGCCCGGGACTAGGTTACAATGAGCAGTTCTTC.

This clonotype was found many times. V usage is TRBV9 and J usage is TRBJ2-7; D is ambiguous. The CDR3 has 13 amino acids. Germline V gives CDR1 SGDLS, CDR2 YYNGEE. Trimming removed 4 bases from V and 6 bases from J, with 14 bases in between. CDR3 nucleotide sequence: TGTGCCAGCAGCTCCGGGTCCAACCTCGAGCAGTACTTC. This gives the protein CASSSGSNLEQYF. Filled out from reference TRBV9 and TRBJ2-7, the complete variable domain reads DSGVTQTPKHLITATGQRVTLRCSPRSGDLSVYWYQQSLDQGLQFLIQYYNGEERAKGNILERFSAQQFPDLHSELNLSSLELGDSALYFCASSSGSNLEQYFGPGTRLTVT.

In this sample, this clonotype turned up many times. CDR3 nucleotide sequence: TGTGCCAGCACCCTAAACAGGGGGAAAGGCGGGGAGCTGTTTTTT. Residues: CASTLNRGKGGELFF. The V and J genes are TRBV7-9 and TRBJ2-2; 8 bases match TRBD1. Trimming cost V 7 bases and J 7 bases; bases outside gene matches: 11. In germline, CDR1 is SEHNR, CDR2 FQNEAQ (reference sequence). The CDR3 has 15 amino acids.

The chain uses TRBV7-9 and TRBJ2-7; 10 nucleotides match TRBD1. Germline CDR1 is SEHNR and CDR2 is FQNEAQ (reference sequence). The CDR3 extends over 14 amino acids. V shed 5 bases, J shed 2 bases, and the junction held 3 bases outside the gene matches. CDR3 in amino acids: CASSRQGAPYEQYF. The CDR3 DNA sequence: TGTGCCAGCAGCCGACAGGGGGCCCCCTACGAGCAGTACTTC.

This clonotype appeared a few times. The chain links TRBV18 to TRBJ1-1; D is uncertain. Trimming stripped 3 bases from V and 3 bases from J, with 8 bases between. Germline loops: CDR1 KGHSH, CDR2 LQKENI. The CDR3 runs to 13 residues. Here the CDR3 DNA reads TGTGCCAGCTCACCCCCCAGCTACACTGAAGCTTTCTTT. Its protein product is CASSPPSYTEAFF.

V gene TRBV4-2 combines with J gene TRBJ2-1; 8 bases map to TRBD1. This CDR3 is 15 amino acids long. The germline V gene has CDR1 LGHNA and CDR2 YNFKEQ. J gave up 7 bases and V 1 base, and 6 bases lay outside the gene matches. This chain's CDR3 is CASSQVDRVKNEQFF. The DNA for the CDR3 is TGTGCCAGCAGCCAAGTGGACAGGGTGAAGAATGAGCAGTTCTTC.

The rearrangement uses TRBV20-1 and TRBJ2-3, with D unresolved. Germline assignment: CDR1 DFQATT and CDR2 SNEGSKA (reference sequence). The ends were cut back, 6 bases at V and 2 bases at J, with 12 bases in the middle. The CDR3 length is 13 residues. CDR3 nucleotide sequence: TGCAGTGCCTTGCGGCCTGCCACAGATACGCAGTATTTT. It is translated as CSALRPATDTQYF.

This chain connects TRBV6-1 to TRBJ2-1, with a weak D call TRBD2 (6 bases). The length of the CDR3 is 15 residues. The V gene's germline CDR1 is MNHNS and CDR2 SASEGT. Trimming shortened V by 6 bases and J by 0 bases, and 12 bases separated the two germline ends. The DNA for the CDR3 is TGTGCCAGCAGCACCGGGACTCACTCCTACAATGAGCAGTTCTTC. Its translation: CASSTGTHSYNEQFF.

V usage is TRBV28 and J usage is TRBJ2-3; either TRBD1 or TRBD2 may fit D (5 bases each). Trimming cost V 5 bases and J 1 base, with 13 bases left between them. Germline-derived CDR1 and CDR2 are MDHEN and SYDVKM. The CDR3 totals 15 residues. The CDR3 spells CASSGASTGTDTQYF. In nucleotides, the CDR3 is TGTGCCAGCAGTGGGGCTAGCACGGGCACAGATACGCAGTATTTT.

Details on this clonotype: A junction boundary mismatches the germline segment, possibly from a read error. The chain recombines TRBV19 with TRBJ2-2, with D perhaps matching TRBD2 (5 bases). The CDR3 has 14 residues. Germline CDR1 reads LNHDA; CDR2 reads SQIVND (reference sequence). For the CDR3, the DNA is TGTGCCAGTGCCCAGTGGGGTCTCACCGGGGAGCAGTTTTTT. It encodes CASAQWGLTGEQFF.

This clonotype has more than one count but fewer than ten. The genes are TRBV20-1 and TRBJ1-6; D not resolved. Trimming cost V 6 bases and J 9 bases, with 12 bases left between them. The CDR3 runs to 12 residues. Per the germline V gene, CDR1 is DFQATT and CDR2 is SNEGSKA (reference sequence). The DNA for the CDR3 is TGCAGTGCCCCGGGATCAACTTCACCCCTCCACTTT. Translated: CSAPGSTSPLHF.

The chain couples TRBV5-1 to TRBJ2-5, with 8 bases identical to TRBD1. Trimming took 2 bases from V and 3 from J; bases not matched to a gene: 6. The length of the CDR3 is 15 residues. The germline V gene has CDR1 SGHRS and CDR2 YFSETQ. The CDR3 here is CASSFQAGGEETQYF. In nucleotides, the CDR3 is TGCGCCAGCAGCTTTCAGGCAGGGGGCGAAGAGACCCAGTACTTC.

In its sample, this clonotype was seen many times. The V call is TRBV4-2, the J call TRBJ2-5, with TRBD1 identical over 7 bases. Germline lookup yields CDR1 LGHNA and CDR2 YNFKEQ. Losses at the gene ends were 4 bases for V and 5 bases for J; bases not matched to a gene: 10. This CDR3 spans 15 amino acids. The CDR3 loop is CASSPRDRAEETQYF. CDR3 sequence (DNA): TGTGCCAGCAGCCCTCGAGACAGGGCCGAGGAGACCCAGTACTTC.

The V and J genes are TRBV12-3 or TRBV12-4 and TRBJ1-5; weak D call: TRBD1 (6 bases). Deletions cut 0 bases from V and 1 base from J, with 7 bases between. CDR3 length equals 15 residues. The CDR3 nucleotides are TGTGCCAGCAGTTTAGCGGGACACAGCAATCAGCCCCAGCATTTT. Its protein product is CASSLAGHSNQPQHF.

The CDR3 nucleotides read TGTGCCAGCAGCCATCGGGGGAATAATTCACCCCTCCACTTT. It yields the protein CASSHRGNNSPLHF. V gene TRBV11-2 combines with J gene TRBJ1-6; D is possibly TRBD1 (5 bases). V lost 5 bases to trimming and J lost 5 bases, with 10 bases between them. The germline CDR1 and CDR2 sequences are SGHAT and FQNNGV. The CDR3 is 14 amino acids.

This clonotype was detected a few times. This chain links TRBV20-1 with TRBJ2-1, with 9 bases identical to TRBD2. Germline CDR1 reads DFQATT; CDR2 reads SNEGSKA (reference sequence). This CDR3 comprises 16 residues. V shed 4 bases, J shed 2 bases, and the junction held 9 bases outside the gene matches. CDR3 protein: CSAKTSGEGAYNEQFF. The CDR3 DNA sequence: TGCAGTGCTAAGACTAGCGGAGAGGGTGCCTACAATGAGCAGTTCTTC.

Many counts were recorded for this clonotype. V is TRBV27 and J is TRBJ2-3; the D is unclear. CDR1 and CDR2 (germline): MNHEY, SMNVEV (reference sequence). This CDR3 has 13 residues. Deletions cut 2 bases from V and 5 bases from J, with 8 bases between. The CDR3 DNA reads as TGTGCCAGCAGTTTAGCGTCGGTAGATACGCAGTATTTT. Amino acids: CASSLASVDTQYF.

This clonotype was recorded at least ten times. V and J are TRBV6-1 and TRBJ1-5; D is perhaps TRBD1 (6 bases). The CDR3 is made up of 16 amino acids. Germline V CDR1 and CDR2: MNHNS, SASEGT. V gave up 4 bases and J gave up 1 base, with 14 bases separating them. CDR3 residues: CASSGAWGQSNQPQHF. CDR3 nucleotide sequence: TGTGCCAGCAGTGGAGCCTGGGGGCAGAGCAATCAGCCCCAGCATTTT.

The CDR3 sequence is CASRPGVIYEQYF. CDR3 in DNA: TGTGCCAGCCGGCCAGGGGTCATCTACGAGCAGTACTTC. This chain uses TRBV28 with TRBJ2-7; D possibly corresponds to TRBD1 (6 bases). V shed 8 bases and J shed 3 bases, with 14 bases lying between them. Germline V gives CDR1 MDHEN, CDR2 SYDVKM. CDR3 size: 13 residues. The full variable domain, in which reference TRBV28 and TRBJ2-7 provide the parts outside the CDR3, is DVKVTQSSRYLVKRTGEKVFLECVQDMDHENMFWYRQDPGLGLRLIYFSYDVKMKEKGDIPEGYSVSREKKERFSLILESASTNQTSMYLCASRPGVIYEQYFGPGTRLTVT.

This CDR3 reads CASSGGTSEYYEQYF. In DNA form, the CDR3 reads TGTGCCAGCAGCGGGGGGACTAGCGAGTACTACGAGCAGTACTTC. The chain uses TRBV5-4 and TRBJ2-7; 10 nucleotides agree with TRBD2. V was pared by 4 bases and J by 3 bases, with 7 bases of the junction left unmatched. This CDR3 region has 15 residues. Germline V lookup: CDR1 SGHNT, CDR2 YYREEE (reference sequence).